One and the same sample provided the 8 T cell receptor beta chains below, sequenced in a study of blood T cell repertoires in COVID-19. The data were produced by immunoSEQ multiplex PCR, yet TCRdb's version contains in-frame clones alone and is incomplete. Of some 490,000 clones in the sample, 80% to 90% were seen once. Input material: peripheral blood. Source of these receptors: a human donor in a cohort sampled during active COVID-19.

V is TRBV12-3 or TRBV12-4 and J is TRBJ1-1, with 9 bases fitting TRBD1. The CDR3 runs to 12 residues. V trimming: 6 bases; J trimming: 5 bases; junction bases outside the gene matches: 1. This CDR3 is CASRTGGTEAFF. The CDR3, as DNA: TGTGCCAGCAGGACAGGGGGGACTGAAGCTTTCTTT.

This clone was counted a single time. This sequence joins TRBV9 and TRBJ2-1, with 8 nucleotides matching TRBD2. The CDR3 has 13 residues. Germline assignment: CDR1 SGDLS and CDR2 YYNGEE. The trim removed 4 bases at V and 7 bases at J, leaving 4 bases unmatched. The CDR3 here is CASSLTSGNEQFF. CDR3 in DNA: TGTGCCAGCAGCCTTACTAGCGGTAATGAGCAGTTCTTC.

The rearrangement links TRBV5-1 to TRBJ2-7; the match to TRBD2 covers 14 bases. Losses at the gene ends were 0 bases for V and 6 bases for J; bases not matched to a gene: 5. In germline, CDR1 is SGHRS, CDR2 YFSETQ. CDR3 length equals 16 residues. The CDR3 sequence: CASSLGLAGGIGEQYF. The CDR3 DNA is TGCGCCAGCAGCTTGGGACTAGCGGGAGGGATCGGCGAGCAGTACTTC. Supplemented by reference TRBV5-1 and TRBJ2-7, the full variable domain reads KAGVTQTPRYLIKTRGQQVTLSCSPISGHRSVSWYQQTPGQGLQFLFEYFSETQRNKGNFPGRFSGRQFSNSRSEMNVSTLELGDSALYLCASSLGLAGGIGEQYFGPGTRLTVT.

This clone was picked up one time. The CDR3 is CAWSVLAGSKETQYF. CDR3 sequence (DNA): TGTGCCTGGAGTGTACTAGCGGGGTCGAAAGAGACCCAGTACTTC. This chain connects TRBV30 to TRBJ2-5; the match to TRBD2 covers 10 bases. CDR1 is GTSNPN and CDR2 is SVGIG in the germline V gene (reference sequence). This CDR3 spans 15 amino acids. J was trimmed by 3 bases and V by 0 bases; bases with no gene match: 4.

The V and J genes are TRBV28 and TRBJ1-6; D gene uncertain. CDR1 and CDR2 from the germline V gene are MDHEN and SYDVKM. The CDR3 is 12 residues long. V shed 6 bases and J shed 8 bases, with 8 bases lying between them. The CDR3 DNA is TGTGCCAGCAGCCTAAACTATTCACCCCTCCACTTT. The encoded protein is CASSLNYSPLHF.

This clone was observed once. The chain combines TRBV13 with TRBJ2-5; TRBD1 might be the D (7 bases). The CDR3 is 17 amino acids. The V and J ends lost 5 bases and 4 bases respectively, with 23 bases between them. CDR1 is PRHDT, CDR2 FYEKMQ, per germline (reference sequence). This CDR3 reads CASSEWQGGAGVETQYF. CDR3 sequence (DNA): TGTGCCAGCAGCGAGTGGCAGGGGGGTGCCGGGGTAGAGACCCAGTACTTC.

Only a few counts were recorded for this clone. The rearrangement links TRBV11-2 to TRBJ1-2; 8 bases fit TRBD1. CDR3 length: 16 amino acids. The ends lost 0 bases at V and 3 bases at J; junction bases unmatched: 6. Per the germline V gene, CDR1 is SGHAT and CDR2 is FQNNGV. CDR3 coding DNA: TGTGCCAGCAGCTTAGAAAGGGCAGGGGGCCACTATGGCTACACCTTC. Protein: CASSLERAGGHYGYTF.

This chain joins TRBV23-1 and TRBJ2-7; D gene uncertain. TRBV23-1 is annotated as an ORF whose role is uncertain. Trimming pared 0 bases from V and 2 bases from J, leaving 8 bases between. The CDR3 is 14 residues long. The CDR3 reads CASSQSRSPYEQYF. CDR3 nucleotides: TGCGCCAGCAGTCAATCGAGATCGCCCTACGAGCAGTACTTC.